A selection of T cell receptor beta chains follows, all from one sample in a study of T cells in narcolepsy. The protocol was immunoSEQ multiplex PCR, while the TCRdb copy is restricted to in-frame clones and leaves out a portion. The top ten clones hold 0.55% to 0.8% of a sample with 25,000 to 35,000 clones, around 83% of them seen once. The material sequenced was memory (CD45RA-) CD4+ T cells from blood. The receptors derive from a human donor in good health. The CDR3 runs from the conserved cysteine through the conserved F or W. A D gene is named only where the DNA matches it firmly. Size is stated for part of the rows, as once, few or many counts, or as a class when the clone is expanded.

>TRBJ2-1|NA|NA|TRBV19
TGTGCCAGTAGTGCCAGACTACTACGAAATGAGCAGTTCTTC
CASSARLLRNEQFF
>TRBJ1-5|NA|NA|TRBV9
TGTGCCAGCAGCGTAGCGGGGAACGATCAGCCCCAGCATTTT
CASSVAGNDQPQHF
>TRBJ2-7|NA|NA|TRBV28
TGTGCCAGCAGTTTCCTTCGGGGGACTTACGAGCAGTACTTC
CASSFLRGTYEQYF
>TRBJ2-7|NA|NA|TRBV11-2
TGTGCCAGCAGCTTAGATCGTAGCAGGGTGAGGGAGCAGTACTTC
CASSLDRSRVREQYF
>TRBJ1-6|NA|NA|TRBV28
TGTGCCAGCAGTTTGGGGGGGTCTAGCTCCTATAATTCACCCCTCCACTTT
CASSLGGSSSYNSPLHF
>TRBJ2-1|NA|TRBD2|TRBV7-2
TGTGCCAGCAGCTTCTCGGCGGGGGGTTACAATGAGCAGTTCTTC
CASSFSAGGYNEQFF
>TRBJ2-7|NA|TRBD1|TRBV5-6
TGTGCCAGCAGCGACCGGGACAGCCTTTCCTACGAGCAGTACTTC
CASSDRDSLSYEQYF
>TRBJ1-5|NA|NA|TRBV5-5
TGTGCCAGCACCCCGGGACAAGGCATCAATCAGCCCCAGCATTTT
CASTPGQGINQPQHF
>TRBJ1-5|once|NA|TRBV7-9
TGTGCCAGCAGCTTAGACGGGGTCAAGCCCCAGCATTTT
CASSLDGVKPQHF
>TRBJ1-2|NA|TRBD1|TRBV9
TGTGCCAGCAACGGACAGGGAAACTATGGCTACACCTTC
CASNGQGNYGYTF
>TRBJ1-6|medium-sized|NA|TRBV2
TGTGCCAGCAGTTCCGGGACGGTGAATTCACCCCTCCACTTT
CASSSGTVNSPLHF
>TRBJ2-5|NA|TRBD2|TRBV10-3
TGTGCCATTTCCTCCCCTAGCGGGAGTCAAGAGACCCAGTACTTC
CAISSPSGSQETQYF
>TRBJ2-1|NA|NA|TRBV5-4
TGTGCCAGCAGCCTGAGGGGGGGTGGTGAGCAGTTCTTC
CASSLRGGGEQFF
>TRBJ1-4|NA|NA|TRBV29-1
TGCAGCGTCCACGACAGGATAAGTGAAAAACTGTTTTTT
CSVHDRISEKLFF
>TRBJ2-2|NA|NA|TRBV28
TGTGCCAGCAGGGGGCCGGGCACCGGGGAGCTGTTTTTT
CASRGPGTGELFF
>TRBJ1-2|few|NA|TRBV10-3
TGTGCCATCAGTGAGTCGGGGAACTATGGCTACACCTTC
CAISESGNYGYTF
>TRBJ1-5|NA|NA|TRBV6-1
TGTGCCAGCAGTGGTGGAGGAGATCAGCCCCAGCATTTT
CASSGGGDQPQHF
>TRBJ2-5|NA|NA|TRBV7-6
TGTGCCAGCAGCTTGTACAGGACGGAGACCCAGTACTTC
CASSLYRTETQYF
>TRBJ1-5|NA|TRBD1|TRBV28
TGTGCCAGCAGTCTCAGCCCGGGACAGGGGGGTCATCAGCCCCAGCATTTT
CASSLSPGQGGHQPQHF
>TRBJ2-2|NA|NA|TRBV7-9
TGTGCCAGCAGCCTAACGGGCCTCGGCCGGGAGCTGTTTTTT
CASSLTGLGRELFF
>TRBJ1-1|NA|NA|TRBV20-1
TGCAGTGCAGGGTTCGGCACTGAAGCTTTCTTT
CSAGFGTEAFF
>TRBJ2-1|NA|TRBD2|TRBV29-1
TGCAGCGTTGAATCGGTAGCGGGGGGAGACAATGAGCAGTTCTTC
CSVESVAGGDNEQFF
>TRBJ2-6|once|TRBD1|TRBV7-2
TGTGCCAGCAGCTTAGTGGGACAGGGGGCCGCCAACGTCCTGACTTTC
CASSLVGQGAANVLTF
>TRBJ1-2|NA|TRBD1|TRBV18
TGTGCCAGCTCACCATACACAGGGGATGGCTACACCTTC
CASSPYTGDGYTF
>TRBJ2-5|NA|TRBD2|TRBV5-1
TGCGCCAGCAGCCCAGATCTAGCGGGGGGGTCCCAAGAGACCCAGTACTTC
CASSPDLAGGSQETQYF